These T cell receptor beta chains were read from a single sample in a study of blood T cell repertoires in COVID-19. Data came from immunoSEQ multiplex PCR; TCRdb stores just in-frame clones and leaves some out. The data show roughly 400,000 clones, about 88% seen once. Material: PBMCs or T cells enriched from blood (not recorded which). Source of these receptors: a woman younger than 30 who had been exposed to COVID-19. The CDR3 runs from the conserved cysteine through the conserved F or W. D genes are given only for firm matches. The listing skips clone size in some rows; elsewhere it reads once, few, many or a size class.

d_call clone_size j_call v_call cdr3_nt cdr3_aa
- - TRBJ1-1 TRBV7-9 TGTGCCAGCAGCCCCCGAGTAATGCAGGGAGGCACTGAAGCTTTCTTT CASSPRVMQGGTEAFF
TRBD2 - TRBJ2-7 TRBV10-3 TGTGCCATCAGTGAAGCGGGGACCCCTTCCGAGCAGTACTTC CAISEAGTPSEQYF
- - TRBJ1-5 TRBV11-2 TGTGCCAGCAGCGAGGGACTCAATCAGCCCCAGCATTTT CASSEGLNQPQHF
TRBD2 once TRBJ2-7 TRBV7-2 TGTGCCAGCAGCTTAAGCGGGAGGGCCTCCTACGAGCAGTACTTC CASSLSGRASYEQYF
TRBD1 once TRBJ2-7 TRBV12-3/TRBV12-4 TGTGCCAGCAGCCGGGACAGTCTGGAGCAGTACTTC CASSRDSLEQYF
TRBD2 once TRBJ2-2 TRBV13 TGTGCCAGCAGCTTAAGACTAGCGGGGGCGAACACCGGGGAGCTGTTTTTT CASSLRLAGANTGELFF
- - TRBJ2-7 TRBV28 TGTGCCAGCAGTTTATTGGGCAGCTACTACGAGCAGTACTTC CASSLLGSYYEQYF
- - TRBJ1-2 TRBV7-2 TGTGCCAGCAGCTTAGGACAGGTCGAAGGCTACACCTTC CASSLGQVEGYTF
- once TRBJ2-7 TRBV24-1 TGTGCCACCCTCCACCCCAGGGATTTAACCTACGAGCAGTACTTC CATLHPRDLTYEQYF
TRBD2 - TRBJ2-1 TRBV11-2 TGTGCCAGCAGCTTCACGGGGACTAGTAGGAATGAGCAGTTCTTC CASSFTGTSRNEQFF
- - TRBJ2-1 TRBV27 TGTGCCAGCAGTTCACATTGGGGGGACGGGCAGTTCTTC CASSSHWGDGQFF
TRBD2 few TRBJ2-3 TRBV19 TGTGCCAGTAGTATAGGGGGGGGGTCCACAGATACGCAGTATTTT CASSIGGGSTDTQYF
- - TRBJ1-3 TRBV2 TGTGCCAGCAGTGCGTCTGGAAACACCATATATTTT CASSASGNTIYF
TRBD1 - TRBJ1-1 TRBV9 TGTGCCAGCAGCGCCTACAGGGGGCACACTGAAGCTTTCTTT CASSAYRGHTEAFF
- few TRBJ2-3 TRBV29-1 TGCAGCGTGGCAACTAGCCACGCAGATACGCAGTATTTT CSVATSHADTQYF
TRBD1 - TRBJ1-5 TRBV19 TGTGCCAGTAGCACTGGGACAGTAACTCCCCATCAGCCCCAGCATTTT CASSTGTVTPHQPQHF
TRBD1 few TRBJ1-3 TRBV19 TGTGCCAGTAGTCATCCAGGGGGCGCGAAAGGAAACACCATATATTTT CASSHPGGAKGNTIYF
TRBD2 - TRBJ2-4 TRBV2 TGTGCCAGCAGCGTACTAGCGGAAAACATTCAGTACTTC CASSVLAENIQYF
- - TRBJ2-2 TRBV19 TGTGCCAGTAGTATGCCGGGCGGGGCAAACACCGGGGAGCTGTTTTTT CASSMPGGANTGELFF
- - TRBJ1-2 TRBV12-3/TRBV12-4 TGTGCCAGCAGTTTAGTGACAGCGCGTGGCTACACCTTC CASSLVTARGYTF
TRBD2 - TRBJ2-7 TRBV3-1/TRBV3-2 TGTGCCAGCAGCCCCAAGGCGGGACTAGCTTTTTACGAGCAGTACTTC CASSPKAGLAFYEQYF
TRBD1 few TRBJ2-7 TRBV30 TGTGCCTGGAACCAGGGGGCATACGAGCAGTACTTC CAWNQGAYEQYF
- - TRBJ1-1 TRBV6-2/TRBV6-3 TGTGCCAGCAGCCGGGGGGGTAGGACTGAAGCTTTCTTT CASSRGGRTEAFF
TRBD2 - TRBJ2-3 TRBV6-2/TRBV6-3 TGTGCCAGCAGTTATAGCGGGAGTACCACAGATACGCAGTATTTT CASSYSGSTTDTQYF
- - TRBJ2-3 TRBV7-9 TGTGCCAGCAGCTTAGGTAGTAGCACAGATACGCAGTATTTT CASSLGSSTDTQYF
- - TRBJ1-5 TRBV6-5 TGTGCCAGCAGATCCGGGAGGGCCGGGGCTCAGCCCCAGCATTTT CASRSGRAGAQPQHF
TRBD1 - TRBJ1-2 TRBV6-1 TGTGCCAGCAGTGATGGCGGACAGGGTGGCTATGGCTACACCTTC CASSDGGQGGYGYTF
TRBD1 - TRBJ1-5 TRBV6-6 TGTGCCAGCACTACAGGGGGCAGCAATCAGCCCCAGCATTTT CASTTGGSNQPQHF
TRBD2 - TRBJ2-5 TRBV27 TGTGCCAGCAGCCCTGAGACTAGCGGATACCTCCAAGAGACCCAGTACTTC CASSPETSGYLQETQYF
- - TRBJ2-1 TRBV18 TGTGCCAGCTCCTCGATCGGGCTTGGGGCAAGTAATGAGCAGTTCTTC CASSSIGLGASNEQFF
TRBD1 - TRBJ1-1 TRBV6-5 TGTGCCAGCAGAACAGGGGTCACTGAAGCTTTCTTT CASRTGVTEAFF
TRBD2 - TRBJ2-5 TRBV7-2 TGTGCCAGCAGCTTTAGCGGGATCCAAGAGACCCAGTACTTC CASSFSGIQETQYF
TRBD1 - TRBJ1-2 TRBV4-1 TGCGCCAGCAGCCAAGGGACAGGTTATTATGGCTACACCTTC CASSQGTGYYGYTF
TRBD1 once TRBJ2-7 TRBV28 TGTGCCAGCAGTTTATCCTACGACAGACAGGGGCCATACGAGCAGTACTTC CASSLSYDRQGPYEQYF
TRBD1 - TRBJ2-1 TRBV5-4 TGTGCCAGCAGCTTGTCCTCAGGGGGCCCCTACAATGAGCAGTTCTTC CASSLSSGGPYNEQFF
- - TRBJ1-2 TRBV30 TGTGCCTCCTTACAGGGCTATGGCTACACCTTC CASLQGYGYTF